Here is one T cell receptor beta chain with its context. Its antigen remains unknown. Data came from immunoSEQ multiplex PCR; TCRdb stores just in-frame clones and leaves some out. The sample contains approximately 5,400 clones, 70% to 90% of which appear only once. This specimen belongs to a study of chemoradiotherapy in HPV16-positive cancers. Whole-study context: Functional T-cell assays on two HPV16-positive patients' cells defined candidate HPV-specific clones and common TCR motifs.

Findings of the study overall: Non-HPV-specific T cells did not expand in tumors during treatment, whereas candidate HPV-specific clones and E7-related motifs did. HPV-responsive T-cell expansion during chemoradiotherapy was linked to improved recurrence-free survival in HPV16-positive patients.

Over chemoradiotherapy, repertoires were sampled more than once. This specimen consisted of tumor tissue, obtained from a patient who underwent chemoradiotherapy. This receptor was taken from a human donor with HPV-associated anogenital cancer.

The CDR3 nucleotides read TGTGCCAGCAGCCAAGAAGCCAGCGGAGGGAGCGGGGAGCTGTTTTTT. Amino acids: CASSQEASGGSGELFF. The chain links TRBV4-2 to TRBJ2-2; D might be TRBD2 (6 bases). Deletions cut 0 bases from V and 7 bases from J, with 15 bases between. This CDR3 is built from 16 residues. Germline loops: CDR1 LGHNA, CDR2 YNFKEQ.